This T cell receptor (beta chain) derives from a study of CD8+ T cells in alopecia areata. Study-wide points: Normal scalp showed lower clonality than lesional scalp, especially alopecia totalis/universalis.

Treatment here: oral pan-JAK inhibitor, 5-10 mg twice daily. The V end lost 3 bases, the J end lost 3 bases, and 12 bases lay between the germline ends. The V gene's germline CDR1 is ENHRY and CDR2 SYGVKD. The CDR3 sequence is 14 residues long. On this clone: What it binds is unknown.

TCR sequencing used cDNA made by reverse transcription of extracted RNA. TCRdb's table, derived via immunoSEQ multiplex PCR, lists solely in-frame clones and lacks some. The sample has fewer than 150,000 clones, approximately 55% seen once. This sequence was found in a human donor with alopecia areata. The V gene is TRBV10-3, the J gene TRBJ2-7; a weak D match, TRBD1 (6 bases). The sample here was CD4+ T cells sorted from blood, taken at week 24, from a patient treated with tofacitinib. Written as DNA, the CDR3 is TGTGCCATCAGTGAATTGGCAGGGGACTACGAGCAGTACTTC. As protein: CAISELAGDYEQYF.